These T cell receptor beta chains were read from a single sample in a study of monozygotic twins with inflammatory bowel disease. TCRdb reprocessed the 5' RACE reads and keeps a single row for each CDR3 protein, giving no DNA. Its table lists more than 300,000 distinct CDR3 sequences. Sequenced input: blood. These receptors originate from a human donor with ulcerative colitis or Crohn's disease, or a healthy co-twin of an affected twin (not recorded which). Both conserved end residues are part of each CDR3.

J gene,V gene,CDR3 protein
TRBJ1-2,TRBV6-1,CASRSTGALSGYGYTF
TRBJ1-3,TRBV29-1,CSVGVSSGNTIYF
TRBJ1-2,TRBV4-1,CASSQISTGRFGYTF
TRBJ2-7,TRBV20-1,CSGTGGAGAYEQYF
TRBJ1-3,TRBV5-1,CASSLVTGGTSGNTIYF
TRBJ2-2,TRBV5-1,CASSTRGPANTGELFF
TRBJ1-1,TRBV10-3,CAISGTDRNTEAFF
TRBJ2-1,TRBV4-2,CASSQDLGARAYNEQFF
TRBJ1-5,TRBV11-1,CASSLIRGQGPRSNQPQHF
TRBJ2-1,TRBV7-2,CASREPGQGYNEQFF
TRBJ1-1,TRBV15,CATSREGTFEENTEAFF
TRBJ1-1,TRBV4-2,CASSQAGVDTEAFF
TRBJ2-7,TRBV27,CASSSAGPTYEQYF
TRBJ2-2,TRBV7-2,CASSLAQGLRHTGELFF
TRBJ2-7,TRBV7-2,CASSLAVGLEQYF
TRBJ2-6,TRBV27,CASRSGWDSGANVLTF
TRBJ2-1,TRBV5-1,CASSSQRGAEFF
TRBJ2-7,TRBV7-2,CASTLGRSSYEQYF
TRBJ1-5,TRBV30,CAWSRVNNQPQHF
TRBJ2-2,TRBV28,CASSLTGSATGELFF
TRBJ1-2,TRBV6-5,CASSYLEGDGYTF
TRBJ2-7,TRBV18,CASSKGQGAASIYEQYF
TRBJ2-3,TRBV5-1,CASSFRRGPDTQYF
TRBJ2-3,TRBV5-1,CASRINGGADTQYF
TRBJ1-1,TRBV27,CVTLGGTEAFF
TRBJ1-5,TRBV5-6,CASSYLDRADQPQHF
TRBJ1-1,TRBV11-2,CASSLGSWGGTEAFF
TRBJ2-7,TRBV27,CASSSPNSYEQYF
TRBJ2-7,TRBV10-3,CAISDKENFEQYF
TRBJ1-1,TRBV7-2,CASSLTVSGPGTEAFF
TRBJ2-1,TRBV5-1,CASSLEGGDSYNEQFF
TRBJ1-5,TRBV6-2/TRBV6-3,CATTDRLSNQPQHF
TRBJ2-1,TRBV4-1,CASSQTGQSYNEQFF
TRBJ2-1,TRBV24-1,CATRGGGTHNEQFF
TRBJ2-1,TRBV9,CASSLKLAGVNEQFF